Listed here are 25 T cell receptor beta chains from one sample, sequenced in a study of breast tumors, draining lymph nodes, adjacent tissues. TCRdb independently ran MiXCR on the multiplex PCR reads; one entry per CDR3 protein. The repertoire holds about 230,000 distinct CDR3 sequences, with about 30% as singletons. Samples came from axillary lymph nodes draining the breast cancer. Input material: axillary lymph node tissue. These receptors all stem from a female donor with breast cancer. Some clones in this sample may be carry-over from other donors' samples.

The chain couples TRBV2 to TRBJ1-2, with 10 bases that match TRBD1. CDR1 is SNHLY, CDR2 FYNNEI, per germline. This CDR3 region has 15 residues. With 8 bases clipped from V and 5 bases from J, the junction kept 11 bases outside the gene matches. CDR3 bases: TGTGCCAGCTTGGGATGGGACAGGGGAGGTTATGGCTACACCTTC. Translating gives CASLGWDRGGYGYTF.

This sequence joins TRBV11-2 and TRBJ2-7; TRBD1 matches 8 bases. Per the germline V gene, CDR1 is SGHAT and CDR2 is FQNNGV. V gave up 6 bases and J gave up 12 bases; unmatched junction bases: 22. CDR3 length: 16 amino acids. The CDR3 bases are TGTGCCAGCAGTAGTTCATTAGGGACAGGCTCCTACGAGAGGTACTTC. Translation: CASSSSLGTGSYERYF.

This clonotype showed up many times. The rearrangement joins TRBV5-8 to TRBJ2-3; 8 positions agree with TRBD1. V lost 7 bases and J lost 0; bases outside the gene matches: 10. The CDR3 runs 16 residues. CDR1 and CDR2 (germline): SGHTS, YDEGEE. The CDR3 reads CASRTDRAASTDTQYF. The DNA for the CDR3 is TGTGCCAGCCGGACGGACAGGGCGGCTAGCACAGATACGCAGTATTTT.

With regard to this clonotype: A read error may be the cause here, since a much bigger clone is one base away. This chain connects TRBV7-9 to TRBJ1-2; D uncertain. Trimming removed 1 base from V and 12 bases from J, with 24 bases in between. This CDR3 has 16 amino acids. The V gene's germline CDR1 is SEHNR and CDR2 FQNEAQ (reference sequence). The CDR3 sequence is CASSLVQIRESSGHTF. CDR3 bases: TGTGCCAGCAGCTTAGTTCAAATTCGCGAATCGTCCGGCCACACCTTC. The whole variable domain, filled in from reference TRBV7-9 and TRBJ1-2, reads DTGVSQNPRHKITKRGQNVTFRCDPISEHNRLYWYRQTLGQGPEFLTYFQNEAQLEKSRLLSDRFSAERPKGSFSTLEIQRTEQGDSAMYLCASSLVQIRESSGHTFGSGTRLTVV.

This clonotype appeared many times. The chain recombines TRBV4-1 with TRBJ2-1, with TRBD2 as a possible D gene (6 bases). The germline V gene encodes CDR1 MGHRA and CDR2 YSYEKL. The ends were cut back, 5 bases at V and 1 base at J, with 15 bases in the middle. The CDR3 sequence is 16 residues long. CDR3 protein: CASSYPRDSSYNEQFF. CDR3 nucleotides: TGCGCCAGCAGCTACCCTCGGGACTCATCCTACAATGAGCAGTTCTTC.

This clonotype was counted many times. The chain combines TRBV19 with TRBJ1-2; 7 bases match TRBD1. The V gene end was trimmed by 6 bases and the J gene end by 8 bases; junction bases not matched to a gene: 6. Germline lookup yields CDR1 LNHDA and CDR2 SQIVND (reference sequence). The CDR3 contains 12 residues. In DNA, the CDR3 is TGTGCCAGTAGATGGGGGACAGCGGGCTACACCTTC. The encoded protein is CASRWGTAGYTF.

The J gene is TRBJ2-5, the V gene TRBV11-3, with D maybe TRBD2 (5 bases). This CDR3 has 15 residues. The V end was cut by 5 bases, the J end by 2 bases, with 15 bases between. From germline, CDR1 is SGHNT and CDR2 YENEEA. The CDR3 protein is CASSHRDSVQETQYF. The CDR3 DNA reads TGTGCCAGCAGCCACCGGGATAGCGTACAAGAGACCCAGTACTTC.

The sample holds many counts of this clonotype. The rearrangement links TRBV20-1 to TRBJ2-1; tentative D call: TRBD2 (7 bases). V dropped 4 bases and J dropped 9 bases, with 10 bases sitting between them. This CDR3 region has 11 residues. Germline lookup yields CDR1 DFQATT and CDR2 SNEGSKA (reference sequence). The CDR3 region is CSATAGAEQFF. DNA for the CDR3: TGCAGTGCTACGGCGGGGGCTGAGCAGTTCTTC.

In its sample, this clonotype was seen many times. The V gene is TRBV4-3, the J gene TRBJ2-3; 12 bases align to TRBD2. Unmatched junction bases numbered 4, after V lost 4 bases and J lost 5 bases. This CDR3 spans 15 amino acids. In germline, CDR1 is LGHNA, CDR2 YSLEER. CDR3 sequence (DNA): TGCGCCAGCAGCCTAAGACTAGCGGGAGTAGATACGCAGTATTTT. It translates to CASSLRLAGVDTQYF.

On this clonotype: A much larger clonotype is one base distant, so this may be a read error. The J gene is TRBJ2-3, the V gene TRBV5-5; no definite D call. The CDR3 has 16 amino acids. V was cut by 4 bases and J by 6 bases, with 21 bases left in between. Germline V gene data show CDR1 as SGHKS and CDR2 as YYEKEE (reference sequence). CDR3 bases: TGTGCCAGCAGCCCTGGTTGGGCCTTAGTTTCTGATACGCAGTATTTT. As protein: CASSPGWALVSDTQYF.

This clonotype was seen once. The V gene is TRBV11-1, the J gene TRBJ2-5; maybe TRBD2 (5 bases). Germline V gives CDR1 SGHAT, CDR2 FQDESV (reference sequence). The CDR3 is 15 residues long. V shed 7 bases and J shed 3 bases, with 18 bases lying between them. CDR3 in DNA: TGTGCCAGCACCCCCTTGGGCGCCGGGGAAGAGACCCAGTACTTC. It codes for CASTPLGAGEETQYF.

In its sample, this clonotype was seen many times. The V and J genes are TRBV4-3 and TRBJ2-3; 7 nucleotides align to TRBD2. This CDR3 has 16 amino acids. Germline trimming cut 0 bases from V and 1 base from J; bases unmatched to any gene: 4. Looked up from germline, CDR1 is LGHNA and CDR2 is YSLEER. The CDR3 coding sequence is TGCGCCAGCAGCCAAGATCTAGCGGAAGGCACAGATACGCAGTATTTT. Its protein product is CASSQDLAEGTDTQYF.

This clonotype was observed many times. A much larger clone lies one base from this, so it may be a read error. This rearrangement joins TRBV7-3 to TRBJ2-6; unclear D gene. CDR3 length: 19 residues. Germline CDR1 and CDR2: SGHTA and FQGTGA. This chain's CDR3 is CASSLRAPRTYSGPNVLTF. The CDR3 DNA reads TGTGCCAGCAGCTTAAGGGCCCCAAGGACGTACTCTGGGCCCAACGTCCTGACTTTC.

Concerning this clonotype: Being one base from a much bigger clone, this may be a read error. Because the CDR3 is missing its conserved closing phenylalanine or tryptophan, this is likely a read error. The gene calls are TRBV18 and TRBJ1-3; D not certain. This CDR3 is built from 15 residues. Germline CDR1 and CDR2: KGHSH and LQKENI. The V end was cut by 3 bases, the J end by 1 base, with 10 bases between. The CDR3 bases are TGTGCCAGCTCACCCTCGATAGGTTCTGGAAACACCATATATTAT. The encoded protein is CASSPSIGSGNTIYY.

In this sample, this clonotype turned up a few times. J is TRBJ2-2 and V is TRBV5-5, with D maybe TRBD1 (5 bases). This CDR3 is built from 15 residues. Trimming removed 1 base from V and 4 bases from J, with 11 bases in between. The germline V gene has CDR1 SGHKS and CDR2 YYEKEE (reference sequence). DNA for the CDR3: TGTGCCAGCAGCTTGCGGCAGGGAACCACCGGGGAGCTGTTTTTT. Protein product: CASSLRQGTTGELFF.

In regard to this clonotype: At one of its ends the junction is not consistent with the germline gene, which may arise from a read error. V gene TRBV30 combines with J gene TRBJ1-5, with D unclear. From germline, CDR1 is GTSNPN and CDR2 SVGIG (reference sequence). The CDR3 has 13 residues. CDR3 DNA sequence: TGTGCCTGTAGTGTACGGATGAATCAGCCCCAGCATTTT. Its translation: CACSVRMNQPQHF. The whole variable domain, filled in from reference TRBV30 and TRBJ1-5, reads SQTIHQWPATLVQPVGSPLSLECTVEGTSNPNLYWYRQAAGRGLQLLFYSVGIGQISSEVPQNLSASRPQDRQFILSSKKLLLSDSGFYLCACSVRMNQPQHFGDGTRLSIL.

This chain joins TRBV19 and TRBJ1-1; tentative D call: TRBD1 (5 bases). This CDR3 is built from 14 residues. Germline CDR1 is LNHDA and CDR2 is SQIVND (reference sequence). Trimming took 2 bases from V and 3 from J, leaving 10 bases between them. The CDR3 reads CASSIRGRDTEAFF. CDR3 sequence (DNA): TGTGCCAGTAGTATAAGGGGCAGGGACACTGAAGCTTTCTTT.

This clonotype was seen ten or more times. The chain has TRBV28 and TRBJ1-5; D is unresolved. This CDR3 comprises 14 residues. V dropped 2 bases and J dropped 3 bases, with 8 bases sitting between them. CDR1 and CDR2 from the germline V gene are MDHEN and SYDVKM. The CDR3 region has the DNA TGTGCCAGCAGTTTAATCAGGTCCAATCAGCCCCAGCATTTT. It is translated as CASSLIRSNQPQHF. Full variable domain (remainder filled in from reference TRBV28 and TRBJ1-5): DVKVTQSSRYLVKRTGEKVFLECVQDMDHENMFWYRQDPGLGLRLIYFSYDVKMKEKGDIPEGYSVSREKKERFSLILESASTNQTSMYLCASSLIRSNQPQHFGDGTRLSIL.

A remark on this clonotype: This may be a read error, as it is one base from a much larger clone. The CDR3 protein is CASRGQGHTDTQYF. The CDR3 region has the DNA TGTGCCAGCCGAGGACAGGGGCACACAGATACGCAGTATTTT. V usage is TRBV6-1 and J usage is TRBJ2-3, with 9 bases fitting TRBD1. CDR1 is MNHNS, CDR2 SASEGT, per germline. Unmatched junction bases numbered 5, after V lost 8 bases and J lost 2 bases. The CDR3 has 14 residues.

This clonotype was counted between two and nine times. A read error may explain this, as a much larger clone is one base away. The gene calls are TRBV20-1 and TRBJ1-5; TRBD1 aligns across 9 bases. Germline trimming cut 5 bases from V and 5 bases from J; bases unmatched to any gene: 13. The CDR3 is made up of 16 amino acids. Germline V gives CDR1 DFQATT, CDR2 SNEGSKA (reference sequence). The CDR3 spells CSAPGTGRKTYQPQHF. The DNA of the CDR3 is TGCAGTGCTCCAGGGACAGGGCGTAAGACTTATCAGCCCCAGCATTTT.

The sample holds one count of this clonotype. The J gene is TRBJ2-1, the V gene TRBV2, with D perhaps assigned TRBD1 or TRBD2 (5 bases each). Germline CDR1 and CDR2: SNHLY and FYNNEI. V was cut by 3 bases and J by 15 bases, with 12 bases left in between. This CDR3 comprises 11 residues. The CDR3 DNA is TGTGCCAGCAGTGAGGAGGTTGGGGGGTTCTTC. Its protein product is CASSEEVGGFF.

In this sample, this clonotype turned up a few times. The genes are TRBV11-3 and TRBJ2-7, with a tentative D call TRBD2 (5 bases). Germline V gene lookup returns CDR1 SGHNT and CDR2 YENEEA. This CDR3 spans 15 amino acids. V dropped 1 base and J dropped 5 bases, with 15 bases sitting between them. The CDR3 coding sequence is TGTGCCAGCAGCTTAGTCGCGACTACTTTCGACGAGCAGTACTTC. It codes for CASSLVATTFDEQYF.

This clonotype was detected ten times or more. The chain links TRBV9 to TRBJ1-6; D ambiguous. The CDR3 runs to 13 residues. Trimming shortened V by 3 bases and J by 7 bases, and 8 bases separated the two germline ends. Germline CDR1 is SGDLS and CDR2 is YYNGEE. CDR3 region: CASSGETNSPLHF. CDR3 bases: TGTGCCAGCAGCGGGGAGACGAATTCACCCCTCCACTTT. Variable domain in full (rest from reference TRBV9 and TRBJ1-6): DSGVTQTPKHLITATGQRVTLRCSPRSGDLSVYWYQQSLDQGLQFLIQYYNGEERAKGNILERFSAQQFPDLHSELNLSSLELGDSALYFCASSGETNSPLHFGNGTRLTVT.

This clonotype was seen many times. V gene TRBV7-9 combines with J gene TRBJ2-7, with D possibly TRBD2 on 5 matching bases. The CDR3 consists of 17 residues. The germline CDR1 and CDR2 sequences are SEHNR and FQNEAQ (reference sequence). The V and J ends lost 2 bases and 2 bases respectively, with 19 bases between them. In nucleotides, the CDR3 is TGTGCCAGCAGCTTAAGTGGAGGCAGCCTCGTAACCTACGAGCAGTACTTC. This sequence encodes CASSLSGGSLVTYEQYF. Full variable domain (rest looked up from reference TRBV7-9 and TRBJ2-7): DTGVSQNPRHKITKRGQNVTFRCDPISEHNRLYWYRQTLGQGPEFLTYFQNEAQLEKSRLLSDRFSAERPKGSFSTLEIQRTEQGDSAMYLCASSLSGGSLVTYEQYFGPGTRLTVT.

This clonotype was found many times. V usage is TRBV5-8 and J usage is TRBJ2-7, with D uncertain. V lost 0 bases to trimming and J lost 1 base, with 8 bases between them. CDR1 is SGHTS, CDR2 YDEGEE, per germline. The length of the CDR3 is 14 residues. CDR3 sequence (DNA): TGTGCCAGCAGCTTGGGGTTCGGGTCCTACGAGCAGTACTTC. This encodes CASSLGFGSYEQYF. The full variable domain, with the rest looked up from reference TRBV5-8 and TRBJ2-7, is EAGVTQSPTHLIKTRGQQATLRCSPISGHTSVYWYQQALGLGLQFLLWYDEGEERNRGNFPPRFSGRQFPNYSSELNVNALELEDSALYLCASSLGFGSYEQYFGPGTRLTVT.